The 26 T cell receptor beta chains below all came from one sample that was sequenced in a study of shared clonotypes between healthy human individuals (TCRdb year 2020). The library came from the immunoSEQ multiplex PCR assay. Here the immuneACCESS table is served through TCRdb, limited to in-frame sequences with V and J called. Missing clones are a known gap in these copies; in checked studies unresolved V genes cover under half, and the rest lacks a known reason. The sample data list 1.5 million to 2.5 million clones, and about 95% of these were observed just once. Around 1.2% of the sample belongs to the ten largest clones. CD8 naive samples were CD45RO-negative cells positively selected for CCR7, giving a CD45RA+CCR7+ population that excluded TemRA cells. The sequenced sample was naive CD8+ T cells sorted from blood. In light of the paper, this sample's cell subset or site label describes: CD45RA+CCR7+. The receptors come from a man aged 18-30 years in good health.

The chain recombines TRBV27 with TRBJ1-1; TRBD1 matches 9 bases. V dropped 8 bases and J dropped 5; count of bases not matched to a gene: 6. CDR3 length: 13 residues. From germline, CDR1 is MNHEY and CDR2 SMNVEV (reference sequence). CDR3 coding DNA: TGTGCCAGCCGGACAGGGGTGGGTACTGAAGCTTTCTTT. Protein: CASRTGVGTEAFF.

This clone came up once. The V gene is TRBV7-9, the J gene TRBJ1-2, with 12 bases identical to TRBD1. Germline V lookup: CDR1 SEHNR, CDR2 FQNEAQ (reference sequence). The CDR3 covers 18 residues. J gave up 7 bases and V 3 bases, and 15 bases lay outside the gene matches. CDR3 protein: CASSFNSARDRGLGGYTF. CDR3 nucleotide sequence: TGTGCCAGCAGCTTTAACTCCGCCCGGGACAGGGGGCTGGGTGGCTACACCTTC. The variable domain in full, completed from reference TRBV7-9 and TRBJ1-2, reads DTGVSQNPRHKITKRGQNVTFRCDPISEHNRLYWYRQTLGQGPEFLTYFQNEAQLEKSRLLSDRFSAERPKGSFSTLEIQRTEQGDSAMYLCASSFNSARDRGLGGYTFGSGTRLTVV.

This clone was recorded only once. The chain joins TRBV19 to TRBJ2-7; TRBD1 matches at 7 bases. V trimming: 1 base; J trimming: 2 bases; junction bases outside the gene matches: 5. CDR3 length: 15 amino acids. CDR1 and CDR2 (germline): LNHDA, SQIVND (reference sequence). CDR3 amino acids: CASSIAGTVPYEQYF. The CDR3 bases are TGTGCCAGTAGTATAGCAGGGACAGTGCCCTACGAGCAGTACTTC.

As regards this clone: Other DNA sequences in this sample translate to the same CDR3. This chain uses TRBV4-1 with TRBJ2-5; tentative D call: TRBD1 (6 bases). Trimming stripped 4 bases from V and 4 bases from J, with 13 bases between. CDR3 size: 14 residues. Germline CDR1 is MGHRA and CDR2 is YSYEKL. The CDR3 region has the DNA TGCGCCAGCAGCCCCCGAACAGGGAGAGAGACCCAGTACTTC. The encoded protein is CASSPRTGRETQYF.

This rearrangement joins TRBV11-2 to TRBJ2-3, with D possibly being TRBD1 or TRBD2 (5 bases each). With 1 base removed from V and 6 bases from J, the gap between germline ends came to 11 bases. CDR1 is SGHAT, CDR2 FQNNGV, per germline. The CDR3 consists of 14 residues. CDR3 nucleotides: TGTGCCAGCAGCTTAGTGGACTGGGGGGATACGCAGTATTTT. Its protein product is CASSLVDWGDTQYF.

This clone appeared a single time. The chain recombines TRBV28 with TRBJ1-4; D gene unclear. V lost 2 bases, J lost 3 bases, and 10 bases lay in between. CDR3 length equals 15 residues. Germline V gives CDR1 MDHEN, CDR2 SYDVKM. CDR3 amino acids: CASSLVGGPNEKLFF. The CDR3 coding sequence is TGTGCCAGCAGTTTAGTAGGAGGCCCTAATGAAAAACTGTTTTTT.

This clone was seen a single time. The J gene is TRBJ1-5, the V gene TRBV21-1. TRBV21-1 is a recognized pseudogene. This CDR3 spans 18 amino acids. CDR3 amino acids: CASSYRDSRERGNQPQHF. CDR3 sequence (DNA): TGTGCCAGCAGTTATCGGGACTCTAGGGAGAGGGGCAATCAGCCCCAGCATTTT.

This clone was picked up a small number of times. This chain connects TRBV19 to TRBJ2-1; 7 positions match TRBD2. Germline trimming cut 4 bases from V and 3 bases from J; bases unmatched to any gene: 6. CDR1 LNHDA and CDR2 SQIVND come from the germline V gene (reference sequence). This CDR3 spans 15 amino acids. DNA of the CDR3: TGTGCCAGTAGTAACTTGGCGGGAGTCTACAATGAGCAGTTCTTC. Amino acids: CASSNLAGVYNEQFF.

A remark on this clone: Other DNA sequences from this sample encode an identical CDR3 as well. V and J are TRBV27 and TRBJ1-6; D is unclear. Between the trimmed V and J ends, which lost 2 bases and 7 bases, there was a span of 6 bases. This CDR3 contains 13 residues. The V gene's germline CDR1 is MNHEY and CDR2 SMNVEV (reference sequence). In nucleotides, the CDR3 is TGTGCCAGCAGTTTAGACGGAAATTCACCCCTCCACTTT. Translated, it gives CASSLDGNSPLHF.

The CDR3 DNA reads TGTGCCAGCAGTGAACCAGCTGAGTACAATCAGCCCCAGCATTTT. Translation: CASSEPAEYNQPQHF. This chain joins TRBV2 and TRBJ1-5; D unclear. Germline assignment: CDR1 SNHLY and CDR2 FYNNEI. The CDR3 extends over 15 amino acids. V lost 2 bases to trimming and J lost 3 bases, with 11 bases between them.

J is TRBJ2-1 and V is TRBV28; TRBD2 agrees at 10 bases. Germline V CDR1 and CDR2: MDHEN, SYDVKM. Trimming removed 5 bases from V and 11 bases from J; junction bases left unmatched: 15. CDR3 length: 16 residues. The CDR3, as DNA: TGTGCCAGCAGTGTAGTAGGTAGCGGGGGGCTAGAGAAGCAGTTCTTC. As protein: CASSVVGSGGLEKQFF.

The chain employs TRBV9 and TRBJ2-3; 8 positions match TRBD2. The germline V gene has CDR1 SGDLS and CDR2 YYNGEE. CDR3 size: 14 residues. The ends lost 2 bases at V and 5 bases at J; junction bases unmatched: 4. DNA of the CDR3: TGTGCCAGCAGCGTTAGCGGGAAAGGAGATACGCAGTATTTT. As protein: CASSVSGKGDTQYF.

Concerning this clone: This CDR3 is also generated by other DNA sequences in the sample. This chain links TRBV5-1 with TRBJ2-2; 7 bases align to TRBD1. The V and J ends lost 5 bases and 0 bases, in that order; junction bases with no gene match: 4. The germline CDR1 and CDR2 sequences are SGHRS and YFSETQ. The CDR3 consists of 15 residues. CDR3 coding DNA: TGCGCCAGCAGTTCCGGGACAGCGAACACCGGGGAGCTGTTTTTT. It yields the protein CASSSGTANTGELFF.

The chain combines TRBV29-1 with TRBJ1-2; 7 nucleotides agree with TRBD1. The CDR3 sequence is 15 residues long. The junction had 7 bases not matched to a gene; V was cut back by 0 bases and J by 3 bases. Germline CDR1 and CDR2: SQVTM and ANQGSEA. The CDR3 nucleotides read TGCAGCGTTGAAGATCTTCAGGGGACAGACTATGGCTACACCTTC. Translating gives CSVEDLQGTDYGYTF.

This chain links TRBV28 with TRBJ1-2; D ambiguous. V lost 6 bases and J lost 8, with 13 bases in between. Germline V CDR1 and CDR2: MDHEN, SYDVKM. The CDR3 loop spans 12 amino acids. The CDR3 protein is CASSLNDGGYTF. In DNA form, the CDR3 reads TGTGCCAGCAGCTTAAACGATGGGGGCTACACCTTC.

V is TRBV6-5 and J is TRBJ1-1; TRBD1 matches 7 bases. Germline values: CDR1 MNHEY, CDR2 SVGAGI. V dropped 2 bases and J dropped 8; count of bases not matched to a gene: 8. The length of the CDR3 is 14 residues. The CDR3 nucleotides are TGTGCCAGCAGTTACCCAGGGGGTCACGGCGAAGCTTTCTTT. Translating it yields CASSYPGGHGEAFF.

The chain is built from TRBV30 and TRBJ2-1, with D unresolved. The CDR3 totals 12 residues. From germline, CDR1 is GTSNPN and CDR2 SVGIG (reference sequence). Trimming stripped 1 base from V and 3 bases from J, with 4 bases between. CDR3 residues: CAWSESYNEQFF. CDR3 nucleotides: TGTGCCTGGAGTGAAAGCTACAATGAGCAGTTCTTC.

J is TRBJ2-7 and V is TRBV4-1; a weak D match, TRBD2 (6 bases). CDR1 is MGHRA, CDR2 YSYEKL, per germline. This CDR3 has 15 amino acids. Trimming shortened V by 5 bases and J by 2 bases, and 16 bases separated the two germline ends. CDR3 DNA sequence: TGCGCCAGCAGCGAACGGGGTAGCGGCGCCTACGAGCAGTACTTC. This codes for CASSERGSGAYEQYF.

Here the CDR3 reads CAWEPSGAYNEQFF. In DNA, the CDR3 is TGTGCCTGGGAGCCTAGCGGGGCCTACAATGAGCAGTTCTTC. The chain joins TRBV30 to TRBJ2-1; 9 nucleotides agree with TRBD2. Germline values: CDR1 GTSNPN, CDR2 SVGIG (reference sequence). This CDR3 has 14 amino acids. V was clipped by 5 bases and J by 2 bases; unmatched bases: 4.

The chain recombines TRBV6-5 with TRBJ2-7, with D perhaps TRBD1 (5 bases). Germline V CDR1 and CDR2: MNHEY, SVGAGI. The CDR3 contains 15 residues. The V end was cut by 0 bases, the J end by 1 base, with 10 bases between. The CDR3 sequence: CASSYSPTVSYEQYF. CDR3 nucleotide sequence: TGTGCCAGCAGTTACTCTCCGACAGTGTCCTACGAGCAGTACTTC.

The count of this clone is one. This sequence joins TRBV7-6 and TRBJ1-5, with D possibly TRBD1 on 5 matching bases. CDR1 and CDR2 from the germline V gene are SGHVS and FNYEAQ. The V end was cut by 7 bases, the J end by 6 bases, with 19 bases between. The CDR3 spans 15 residues. CDR3 sequence (DNA): TGTGCCAGCAACCCTCGACCACGAAGGGGTCAGCCCCAGCATTTT. This encodes CASNPRPRRGQPQHF.

Comments on this clone: The identical CDR3 is also encoded by other nucleotide sequences in the sample. V is TRBV11-2 and J is TRBJ2-7, with D possibly TRBD1 on 5 matching bases. The V end was cut by 1 base, the J end by 3 bases, with 13 bases between. Germline V gene sequence: CDR1 SGHAT, CDR2 FQNNGV. This CDR3 is 15 amino acids long. DNA of the CDR3: TGTGCCAGCAGCTTAGCACAAGGGGTTAGCTACGAGCAGTACTTC. Protein product: CASSLAQGVSYEQYF. Supplemented by reference TRBV11-2 and TRBJ2-7, the full variable domain reads EAGVAQSPRYKIIEKRQSVAFWCNPISGHATLYWYQQILGQGPKLLIQFQNNGVVDDSQLPKDRFSAERLKGVDSTLKIQPAKLEDSAVYLCASSLAQGVSYEQYFGPGTRLTVT.

This clone showed up just once. The genes are TRBV27 and TRBJ2-3, with 13 positions matching TRBD2. V dropped 7 bases and J dropped 4; count of bases not matched to a gene: 5. Germline lookup yields CDR1 MNHEY and CDR2 SMNVEV (reference sequence). This CDR3 spans 15 amino acids. This CDR3 reads CASTRTSGGADTQYF. The CDR3 nucleotides are TGTGCCAGCACTAGGACTAGCGGGGGTGCAGATACGCAGTATTTT.

The chain combines TRBV4-1 with TRBJ2-3, with 8 bases matching TRBD1. In germline, CDR1 is MGHRA, CDR2 YSYEKL. The CDR3 is 14 amino acids. V shed 7 bases and J 3 bases; nucleotides not matched to a gene: 6. The CDR3 is CASTSDRGTDTQYF. CDR3 nucleotides: TGCGCCAGCACCTCCGACAGGGGAACAGATACGCAGTATTTT.

The chain employs TRBV7-9 and TRBJ2-2, with 8 bases lining up with TRBD2. The V segment lost 8 bases and the J segment 2 bases; nucleotides outside the gene matches: 7. The CDR3 totals 15 residues. Germline V gene lookup returns CDR1 SEHNR and CDR2 FQNEAQ (reference sequence). DNA of the CDR3: TGTGCCAGCCGCCGTCTAGCGGGCAACACCGGGGAGCTGTTTTTT. As protein: CASRRLAGNTGELFF.

The chain joins TRBV6-6 to TRBJ2-5; D unresolved. The CDR3 is 15 residues long. Deletions cut 6 bases from V and 5 bases from J, with 19 bases between. Germline CDR1 MNHNY, CDR2 SVGAGI (reference sequence). The CDR3 DNA follows: TGTGCCAGCAGAGACCGGTACTCCTTGGGGGAGACCCAGTACTTC. Amino acids: CASRDRYSLGETQYF.